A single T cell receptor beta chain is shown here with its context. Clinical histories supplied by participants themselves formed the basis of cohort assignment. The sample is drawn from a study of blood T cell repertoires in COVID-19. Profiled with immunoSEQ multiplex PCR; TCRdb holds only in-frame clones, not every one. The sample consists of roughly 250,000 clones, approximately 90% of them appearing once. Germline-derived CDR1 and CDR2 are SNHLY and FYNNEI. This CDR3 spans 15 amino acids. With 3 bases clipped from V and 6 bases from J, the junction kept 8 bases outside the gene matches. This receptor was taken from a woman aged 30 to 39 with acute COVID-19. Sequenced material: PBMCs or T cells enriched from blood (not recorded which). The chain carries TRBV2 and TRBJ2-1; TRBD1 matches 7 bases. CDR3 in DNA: TGTGCCAGCAGTGACACAGGGGCACGTCTCAATGAGCAGTTCTTC. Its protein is CASSDTGARLNEQFF.